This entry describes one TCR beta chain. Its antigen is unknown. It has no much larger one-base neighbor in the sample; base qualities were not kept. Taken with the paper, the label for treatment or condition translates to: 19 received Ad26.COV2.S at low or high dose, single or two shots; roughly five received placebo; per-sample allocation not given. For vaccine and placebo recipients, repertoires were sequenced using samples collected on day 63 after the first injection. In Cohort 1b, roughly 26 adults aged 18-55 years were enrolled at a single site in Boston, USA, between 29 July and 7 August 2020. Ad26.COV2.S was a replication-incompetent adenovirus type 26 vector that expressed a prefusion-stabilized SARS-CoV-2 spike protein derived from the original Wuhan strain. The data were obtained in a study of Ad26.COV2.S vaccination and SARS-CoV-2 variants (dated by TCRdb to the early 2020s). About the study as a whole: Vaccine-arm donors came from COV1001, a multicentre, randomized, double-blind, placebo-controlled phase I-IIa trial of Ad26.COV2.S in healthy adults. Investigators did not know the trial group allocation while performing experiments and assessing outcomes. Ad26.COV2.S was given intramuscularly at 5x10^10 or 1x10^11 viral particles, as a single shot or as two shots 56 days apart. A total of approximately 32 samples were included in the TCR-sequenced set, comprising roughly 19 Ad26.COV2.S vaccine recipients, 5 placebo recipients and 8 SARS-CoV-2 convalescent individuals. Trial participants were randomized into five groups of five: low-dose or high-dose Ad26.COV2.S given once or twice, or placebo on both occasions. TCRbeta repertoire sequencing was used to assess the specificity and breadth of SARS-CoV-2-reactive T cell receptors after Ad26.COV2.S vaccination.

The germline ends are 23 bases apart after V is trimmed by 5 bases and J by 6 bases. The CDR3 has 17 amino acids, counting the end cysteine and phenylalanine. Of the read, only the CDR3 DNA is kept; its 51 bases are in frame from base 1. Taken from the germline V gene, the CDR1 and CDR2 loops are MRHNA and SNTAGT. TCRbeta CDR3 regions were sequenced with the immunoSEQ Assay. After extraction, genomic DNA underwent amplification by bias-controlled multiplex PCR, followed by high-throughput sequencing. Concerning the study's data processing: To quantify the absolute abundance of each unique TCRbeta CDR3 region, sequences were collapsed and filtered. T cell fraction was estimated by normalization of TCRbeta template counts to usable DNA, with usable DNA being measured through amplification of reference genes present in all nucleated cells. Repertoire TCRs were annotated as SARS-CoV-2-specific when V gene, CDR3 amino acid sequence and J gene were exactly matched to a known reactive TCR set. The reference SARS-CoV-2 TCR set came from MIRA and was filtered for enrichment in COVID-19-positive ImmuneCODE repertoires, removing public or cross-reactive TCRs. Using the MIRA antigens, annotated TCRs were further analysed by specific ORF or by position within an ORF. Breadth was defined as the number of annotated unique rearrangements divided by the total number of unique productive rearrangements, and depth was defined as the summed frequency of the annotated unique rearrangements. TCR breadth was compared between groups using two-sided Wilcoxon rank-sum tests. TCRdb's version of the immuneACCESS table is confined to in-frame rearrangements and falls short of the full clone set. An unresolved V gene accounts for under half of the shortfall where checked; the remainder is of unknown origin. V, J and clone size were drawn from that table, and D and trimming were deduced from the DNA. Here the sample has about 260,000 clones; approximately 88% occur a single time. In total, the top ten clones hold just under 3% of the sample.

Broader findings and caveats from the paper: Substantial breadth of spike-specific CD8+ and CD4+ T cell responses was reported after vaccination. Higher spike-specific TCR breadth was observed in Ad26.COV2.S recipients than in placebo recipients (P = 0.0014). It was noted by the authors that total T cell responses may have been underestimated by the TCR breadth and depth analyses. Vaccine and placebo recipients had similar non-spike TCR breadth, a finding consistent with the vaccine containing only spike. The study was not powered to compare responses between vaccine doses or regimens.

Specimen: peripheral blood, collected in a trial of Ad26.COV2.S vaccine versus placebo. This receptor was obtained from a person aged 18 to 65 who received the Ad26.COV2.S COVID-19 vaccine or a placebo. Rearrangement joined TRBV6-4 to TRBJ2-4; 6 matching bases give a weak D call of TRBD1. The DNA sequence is TGTGCCAGCAGTACCGGGACATTCCTTGGGGCAGGAAACATTCAGTACTTC. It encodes CASSTGTFLGAGNIQYF.